Presented here are 30 T cell receptor beta chains from one specimen sequenced in a study of blood T cells in healthy people across ages. The use of a sample-barcoded 5' primer and a J-beta primer mix characterized a second PCR of about 7 to 12 cycles. TCRdb reanalysed the 5' RACE reads using MiXCR and keeps one entry per CDR3 protein. The data hold 700,000 or so distinct CDR3 sequences, with about 20% observed a single time. The material sequenced was blood. The receptors shown here come from a man between 65 and 80 years old in good health.

The chain links TRBV5-5 to TRBJ1-1; 7 bases fit TRBD1. This CDR3 region has 15 residues. Germline values: CDR1 SGHKS, CDR2 YYEKEE (reference sequence). Trimming cost V 1 base and J 3 bases; bases outside gene matches: 6. CDR3 sequence: CASSLFAGTDTEAFF. The CDR3, as DNA: TGTGCCAGCAGCTTGTTTGCAGGGACAGACACTGAAGCTTTCTTT.

At least ten counts were recorded for this clonotype. V is TRBV19 and J is TRBJ2-1, with a possible D match to TRBD1 (6 bases). Germline lookup yields CDR1 LNHDA and CDR2 SQIVND (reference sequence). V lost 4 bases to trimming and J lost 5 bases, with 9 bases between them. The CDR3 runs to 13 residues. The chain's CDR3 is CASSRDTDNEQFF. In nucleotides, the CDR3 is TGTGCCAGTAGTAGGGACACCGACAATGAGCAGTTCTTC.

The chain links TRBV20-1 to TRBJ1-2, with TRBD1 matching 7 bases. The V gene's germline CDR1 is DFQATT and CDR2 SNEGSKA (reference sequence). The CDR3 runs to 14 residues. V dropped 6 bases and J dropped 8; count of bases not matched to a gene: 15. CDR3 sequence: CSARDSGGTLGYTF. The CDR3 DNA follows: TGCAGTGCAAGGGACAGTGGGGGCACTTTGGGCTACACCTTC.

This clonotype was seen only a few times. CDR3 in amino acids: CSALTGRDGYTF. Here the CDR3 DNA reads TGCAGTGCGTTGACAGGAAGGGATGGCTACACCTTC. The rearrangement links TRBV20-1 to TRBJ1-2, with TRBD1 as a possible D gene (6 bases). Trimming took 6 bases from V and 6 from J, leaving 14 bases between them. Germline CDR1 reads DFQATT; CDR2 reads SNEGSKA (reference sequence). This CDR3 contains 12 residues.

The chain carries TRBV6-2 or TRBV6-3 and TRBJ2-2; D might be TRBD1 (5 bases). V lost 2 bases and J lost 3, with 10 bases in between. This CDR3 spans 15 amino acids. From germline, CDR1 is MNHEY and CDR2 SVGEGT. Here the CDR3 DNA reads TGTGCCAGCAGTTACGGGGCTCCTCACACCGGGGAGCTGTTTTTT. Its protein is CASSYGAPHTGELFF.

J is TRBJ2-7 and V is TRBV18; D is unclear. Deletions cut 1 base from V and 3 bases from J, with 13 bases between. The CDR3 is made up of 15 amino acids. Germline V gene sequence: CDR1 KGHSH, CDR2 LQKENI. The CDR3: CASSPQLDLVYEQYF. DNA of the CDR3: TGTGCCAGCTCACCACAGTTAGACCTGGTCTACGAGCAGTACTTC.

The chain uses TRBV15 and TRBJ1-5; tentatively, D is TRBD1 (6 bases). Germline CDR1 is LNHNV and CDR2 is YYDKDF (reference sequence). V was trimmed by 0 bases and J by 4 bases, leaving 7 bases between them. The CDR3 runs 14 residues. Here the CDR3 reads CATSRDQGNQPQHF. The DNA of the CDR3 is TGTGCCACCAGCAGAGACCAGGGGAATCAGCCCCAGCATTTT.

This clonotype turned up a few times. The rearrangement uses TRBV10-3 and TRBJ2-2, with D perhaps TRBD2 (5 bases). Germline assignment: CDR1 ENHRY and CDR2 SYGVKD. V was pared by 6 bases and J by 5 bases, with 16 bases between. The CDR3 totals 15 residues. The CDR3 reads CAISPEVARTGELFF. The DNA for the CDR3 is TGTGCCATCAGCCCGGAGGTGGCTAGGACCGGGGAGCTGTTTTTT.

This clonotype was observed a few times. Here the CDR3 reads CASSQLWQGAYEQFF. CDR3 in DNA: TGTGCCAGCAGCCAACTATGGCAGGGGGCTTATGAGCAGTTCTTC. V and J are TRBV14 and TRBJ2-1; TRBD1 matches 8 bases. The CDR3 is 15 amino acids. V dropped 2 bases and J dropped 8; count of bases not matched to a gene: 8. Germline loops: CDR1 SGHDN, CDR2 FVKESK.

The chain employs TRBV28 and TRBJ1-2; unclear D gene. Germline V CDR1 and CDR2: MDHEN, SYDVKM. CDR3 length: 15 amino acids. V was clipped by 4 bases and J by 8 bases, with 20 bases between them. The CDR3 nucleotides read TGTGCCAGCAGTTCGACCGGTAAACAACCCGACGGCTACACCTTC. Its translation: CASSSTGKQPDGYTF.

The chain joins TRBV10-3 to TRBJ2-1; TRBD1 matches 10 bases. The CDR3 spans 16 residues. V was clipped by 3 bases and J by 5 bases; unmatched bases: 7. Germline loops: CDR1 ENHRY, CDR2 SYGVKD. This CDR3 reads CAISDWGQGRNNEQFF. The CDR3 nucleotides read TGTGCCATCAGTGACTGGGGACAGGGGCGAAACAATGAGCAGTTCTTC.

There are many counts of this clonotype. J is TRBJ2-3 and V is TRBV4-3; 12 bases line up with TRBD2. This CDR3 region has 19 residues. Per the germline V gene, CDR1 is LGHNA and CDR2 is YSLEER. V trimming: 0 bases; J trimming: 3 bases; junction bases outside the gene matches: 10. This CDR3 is CASSQDFGSSGRGTDTQYF. The DNA for the CDR3 is TGCGCCAGCAGCCAAGATTTCGGGTCTAGCGGGAGGGGGACAGATACGCAGTATTTT.

The chain carries TRBV6-5 and TRBJ1-2; D is ambiguous. This CDR3 contains 12 residues. Trimming took off 3 bases at V and 8 bases at J, with 10 bases between the two ends. CDR1 is MNHEY and CDR2 is SVGAGI in the germline V gene. The CDR3 DNA follows: TGTGCCAGCAGTTATTCAGATAGAGGCTACACCTTC. This encodes CASSYSDRGYTF.

The gene calls are TRBV6-1 and TRBJ1-5, with D hard to call. Germline V lookup: CDR1 MNHNS, CDR2 SASEGT. The V end lost 2 bases, the J end lost 7 bases, and 12 bases lay between the germline ends. CDR3 size: 14 residues. Here the CDR3 reads CASSELGDWQPQHF. CDR3 bases: TGTGCCAGCAGTGAATTGGGCGATTGGCAGCCCCAGCATTTT.

The CDR3 sequence is CASSVGGWKDKTYGYTF. As DNA, the CDR3 is TGTGCCAGCAGCGTAGGAGGTTGGAAAGACAAAACATATGGCTACACCTTC. The V and J genes are TRBV9 and TRBJ1-2; D ambiguous. CDR1 is SGDLS and CDR2 is YYNGEE in the germline V gene. The CDR3 length is 17 residues. Trimming cost V 0 bases and J 5 bases, with 20 bases left between them. Full variable domain (remainder filled in from reference TRBV9 and TRBJ1-2): DSGVTQTPKHLITATGQRVTLRCSPRSGDLSVYWYQQSLDQGLQFLIQYYNGEERAKGNILERFSAQQFPDLHSELNLSSLELGDSALYFCASSVGGWKDKTYGYTFGSGTRLTVV.

This clonotype appeared a few times. The chain couples TRBV28 to TRBJ1-4; 7 bases are shared with TRBD1. There are 16 residues in the CDR3. CDR1 MDHEN and CDR2 SYDVKM come from the germline V gene. The junction had 6 bases not matched to a gene; V was cut back by 5 bases and J by 0 bases. The CDR3 nucleotides read TGTGCCAGCAGTGTTCGACAGGGAGCAACTAATGAAAAACTGTTTTTT. Amino acids: CASSVRQGATNEKLFF.

The chain employs TRBV4-2 and TRBJ2-4, with 10 bases aligning to TRBD2. The CDR3 is made up of 15 amino acids. The germline V gene has CDR1 LGHNA and CDR2 YNFKEQ. The V and J ends lost 4 bases and 3 bases, in that order; junction bases with no gene match: 3. The CDR3 DNA reads as TGTGCCAGCAGCCCCCTAGCGGGGGACAAAAACATTCAGTACTTC. The encoded protein is CASSPLAGDKNIQYF.

This clonotype came up a few times. The chain has TRBV6-6 and TRBJ2-1; possibly TRBD1 for D (6 bases). The CDR3 is 18 residues long. The V end was cut by 4 bases, the J end by 7 bases, with 26 bases between. Germline V gene lookup returns CDR1 MNHNY and CDR2 SVGAGI (reference sequence). The CDR3 DNA follows: TGTGCCAGCAGTTCGGATCTAACAGGGTCCCCTCTTGTGAATGAGCAGTTCTTC. Translation: CASSSDLTGSPLVNEQFF.

This clonotype was recorded many times. The chain joins TRBV12-3 or TRBV12-4 to TRBJ2-7; possibly TRBD2 for D (6 bases). The CDR3 is made up of 15 amino acids. With 0 bases removed from V and 5 bases from J, the gap between germline ends came to 14 bases. The CDR3 sequence is CASSLASRGGDEQYF. The DNA for the CDR3 is TGTGCCAGCAGTTTAGCGTCGAGGGGCGGGGACGAGCAGTACTTC.

CDR3 DNA sequence: TGTGCCAGCAGTTATCAGGTCAGACGCACAGATACGCAGTATTTT. Residues: CASSYQVRRTDTQYF. This rearrangement joins TRBV6-2 or TRBV6-3 to TRBJ2-3; D call uncertain. Trimming took off 3 bases at V and 1 base at J, with 11 bases between the two ends. CDR1 is MNHEY, CDR2 SVGEGT, per germline. The CDR3 has 15 residues.

J is TRBJ1-4 and V is TRBV20-1; D not resolved. Deletions cut 6 bases from V and 3 bases from J, with 11 bases between. Germline V CDR1 and CDR2: DFQATT, SNEGSKA (reference sequence). The length of the CDR3 is 13 residues. The CDR3: CSAPRGANEKLFF. In DNA form, the CDR3 reads TGCAGTGCCCCTCGTGGGGCTAATGAAAAACTGTTTTTT.

This clonotype has more than one count but fewer than ten. The rearrangement links TRBV28 to TRBJ1-4; D not certain. Germline V lookup: CDR1 MDHEN, CDR2 SYDVKM. Trimming shortened V by 6 bases and J by 8 bases, and 19 bases separated the two germline ends. This CDR3 is built from 15 residues. The CDR3 loop reads CASSGYPNNIEKLFF. CDR3 DNA sequence: TGTGCCAGCAGCGGCTACCCTAATAATATCGAAAAACTGTTTTTT. Filled out from reference TRBV28 and TRBJ1-4, the complete variable domain reads DVKVTQSSRYLVKRTGEKVFLECVQDMDHENMFWYRQDPGLGLRLIYFSYDVKMKEKGDIPEGYSVSREKKERFSLILESASTNQTSMYLCASSGYPNNIEKLFFGSGTQLSVL.

This clonotype has just a few counts. V and J are TRBV7-9 and TRBJ2-6, with D perhaps assigned TRBD1 or TRBD2 (5 bases each). V gave up 2 bases and J gave up 1 base, with 27 bases separating them. Germline values: CDR1 SEHNR, CDR2 FQNEAQ (reference sequence). The CDR3 consists of 22 residues. The CDR3 here is CASSLTKLVRDEKSSGANVLTF. CDR3 in DNA: TGTGCCAGCAGCTTAACCAAGCTCGTCCGGGACGAGAAATCTTCTGGGGCCAACGTCCTGACTTTC. Supplemented by reference TRBV7-9 and TRBJ2-6, the full variable domain reads DTGVSQNPRHKITKRGQNVTFRCDPISEHNRLYWYRQTLGQGPEFLTYFQNEAQLEKSRLLSDRFSAERPKGSFSTLEIQRTEQGDSAMYLCASSLTKLVRDEKSSGANVLTFGAGSRLTVL.

About this clonotype itself: As the CDR3 is not closed by the conserved phenylalanine or tryptophan, this likely results from a read error. The limits of the CDR3 on the DNA are not certain, so only TCRdb's listed CDR3 is given. The genes are TRBV7-9 and TRBJ1-4; the table gives TRBD1 as D, unverified against the DNA. The CDR3 adds up to 14 amino acids, both ends counted. Germline CDR1 and CDR2: SEHNR and FQNEAQ (reference sequence). CDR3 sequence: CASSFSETHPGVFL.

V and J are TRBV6-2 or TRBV6-3 and TRBJ2-3; TRBD2 aligns across 8 bases. V lost 7 bases, J lost 5 bases, and 8 bases stayed unmatched. Germline V gene sequence: CDR1 MNHEY, CDR2 SVGEGT. The CDR3 extends over 14 amino acids. The CDR3 is CASTPFREGDTQYF. CDR3 nucleotides: TGTGCCAGCACCCCGTTCCGGGAGGGAGATACGCAGTATTTT.

The rearrangement links TRBV28 to TRBJ2-1; no definite D call. The J call is in doubt because the DNA end fits TRBJ2-5 better. This CDR3 has 13 residues. Germline loops: CDR1 MDHEN, CDR2 SYDVKM. The CDR3 protein is CASSLRVGRPQYF. The CDR3 coding sequence is TGTGCCAGCAGTTTAAGGGTCGGTCGGCCCCAGTACTTC.

This clonotype was recorded a few times. V is TRBV20-1 and J is TRBJ1-2; no reliable D call. V was cut by 0 bases and J by 4 bases, with 9 bases left in between. The CDR3 is 13 amino acids. Germline CDR1 DFQATT, CDR2 SNEGSKA (reference sequence). The CDR3 nucleotides are TGCAGTGCTAGAGATCGTACCGGCTATGGCTACACCTTC. Protein: CSARDRTGYGYTF.

The chain recombines TRBV20-1 with TRBJ2-1, with D perhaps TRBD1 (5 bases). V lost 3 bases to trimming and J lost 5 bases, with 14 bases between them. Germline CDR1 is DFQATT and CDR2 is SNEGSKA (reference sequence). This CDR3 has 14 amino acids. This CDR3 is CSARVGQANNEQFF. In nucleotides, the CDR3 is TGCAGTGCTAGGGTAGGACAAGCAAACAATGAGCAGTTCTTC.

The V call is TRBV20-1, the J call TRBJ2-7; 13 bases line up with TRBD2. V lost 5 bases, J lost 2 bases, and 6 bases stayed unmatched. CDR1 DFQATT and CDR2 SNEGSKA come from the germline V gene (reference sequence). The CDR3 loop spans 15 amino acids. CDR3 nucleotide sequence: TGCAGTGCTCCCCGGACTAGCGGGGGACCCTACGAGCAGTACTTC. It encodes CSAPRTSGGPYEQYF.

J is TRBJ1-4 and V is TRBV5-1; D uncertain. Germline CDR1 is SGHRS and CDR2 is YFSETQ. V lost 4 bases and J lost 3, with 16 bases in between. CDR3 length equals 16 residues. The CDR3 DNA sequence: TGCGCCAGCAGCCCGTCTGACCAATCCCCTAATGAAAAACTGTTTTTT. Amino acids: CASSPSDQSPNEKLFF.